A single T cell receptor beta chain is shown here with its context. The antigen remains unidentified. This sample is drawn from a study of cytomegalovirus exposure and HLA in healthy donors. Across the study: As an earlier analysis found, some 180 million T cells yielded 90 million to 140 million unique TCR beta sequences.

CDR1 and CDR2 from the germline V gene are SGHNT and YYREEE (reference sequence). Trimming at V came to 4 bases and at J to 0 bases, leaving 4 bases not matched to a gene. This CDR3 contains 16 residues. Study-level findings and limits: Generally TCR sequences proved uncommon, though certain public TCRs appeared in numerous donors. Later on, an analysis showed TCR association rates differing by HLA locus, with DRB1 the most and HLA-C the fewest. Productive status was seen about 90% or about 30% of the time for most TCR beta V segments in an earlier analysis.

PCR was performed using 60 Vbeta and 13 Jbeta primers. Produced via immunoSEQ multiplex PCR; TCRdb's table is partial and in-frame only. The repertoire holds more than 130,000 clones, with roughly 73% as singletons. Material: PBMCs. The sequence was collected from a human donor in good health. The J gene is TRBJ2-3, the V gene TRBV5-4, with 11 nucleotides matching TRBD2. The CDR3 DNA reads TGTGCCAGCAGCCAGGGGACTAGCGGCAGCACAGATACGCAGTATTTT. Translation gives CASSQGTSGSTDTQYF. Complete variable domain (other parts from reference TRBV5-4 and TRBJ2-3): ETGVTQSPTHLIKTRGQQVTLRCSSQSGHNTVSWYQQALGQGPQFIFQYYREEENGRGNFPPRFSGLQFPNYSSELNVNALELDDSALYLCASSQGTSGSTDTQYFGPGTRLTVL.